This T cell receptor (beta chain) was profiled in a study of breast tumors, draining lymph nodes, adjacent tissues. Study outcomes and limitations: Tumor TCR diversity was below lymph nodes but above nontumor tissue.

TCRdb processed the multiplex PCR reads anew with MiXCR; each CDR3 protein has one entry. The sample includes approximately 280,000 distinct CDR3 sequences, under 35% seen only once; the top ten take roughly 1.1%. Samples came from axillary lymph nodes draining the breast cancer. The J segment lost 2 bases and the V segment lost 5 bases, leaving 29 bases of the junction unmatched. The germline V gene encodes CDR1 SNHLY and CDR2 FYNNEI. The CDR3 runs 23 residues. Turning to this clonotype: What it recognizes is unknown.

The genes are TRBV2 and TRBJ2-1; TRBD2 matches 8 bases. The TCR sequence derives from a female donor with breast cancer. Some clones in this sample may be carry-over from other donors' samples. The sequenced sample was axillary lymph node tissue. CDR3 sequence: CASSYEGVAVRASGSYTYNEQFF. For the CDR3, the DNA is TGTGCCAGCAGTTACGAAGGTGTAGCCGTTAGGGCTAGCGGGTCATATACCTACAATGAGCAGTTCTTC.